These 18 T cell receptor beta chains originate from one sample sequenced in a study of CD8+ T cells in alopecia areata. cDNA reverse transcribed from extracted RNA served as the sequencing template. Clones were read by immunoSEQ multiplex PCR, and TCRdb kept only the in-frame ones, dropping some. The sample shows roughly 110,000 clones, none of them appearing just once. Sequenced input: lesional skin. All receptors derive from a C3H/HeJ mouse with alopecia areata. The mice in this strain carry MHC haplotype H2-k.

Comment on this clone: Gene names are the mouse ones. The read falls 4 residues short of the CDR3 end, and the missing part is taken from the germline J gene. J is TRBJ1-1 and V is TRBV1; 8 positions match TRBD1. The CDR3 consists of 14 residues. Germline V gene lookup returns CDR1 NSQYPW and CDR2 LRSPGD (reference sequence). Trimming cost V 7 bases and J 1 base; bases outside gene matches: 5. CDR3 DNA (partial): TGCACCTGCAACCCCGGGACAGGGAACACA. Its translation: CTCNPGTGNT. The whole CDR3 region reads CTCNPGTGNTEVFF.

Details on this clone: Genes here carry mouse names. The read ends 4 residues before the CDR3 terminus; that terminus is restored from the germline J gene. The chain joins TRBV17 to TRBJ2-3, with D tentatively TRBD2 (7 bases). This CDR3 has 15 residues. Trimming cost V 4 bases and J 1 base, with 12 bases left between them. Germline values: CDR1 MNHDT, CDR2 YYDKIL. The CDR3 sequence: CASSTEGGGAETLYF. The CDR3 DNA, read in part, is TGTGCTAGCAGTACAGAGGGGGGGGGTGCAGAA.

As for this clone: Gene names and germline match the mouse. Incomplete CDR3 DNA: TGCACCTGCAGTGCAGATCTAGGGGACAGGGGCTAT. Its translation: CTCSADLGDRGY. In full, the CDR3 reads CTCSADLGDRGYEQYF. V is TRBV1 and J is TRBJ2-7, with 10 bases lining up with TRBD1. The read stops 4 residues short of the end of the CDR3; the missing end is completed from the germline J gene. The CDR3 has 16 amino acids. Germline-derived CDR1 and CDR2 are NSQYPW and LRSPGD (reference sequence). Losses at the gene ends were 0 bases for V and 3 bases for J; bases not matched to a gene: 5. Based on the CDR3 plus reference TRBV1 and TRBJ2-7, the full variable domain is VTLLEQNPRWRLVPRGQAVNLRCILKNSQYPWMSWYQQDLQKQLQWLFTLRSPGDKEVKSLPGADYLATRVTDTELRLQVANMSQGRTLYCTCSADLGDRGYEQYFGPGTRLTVL.

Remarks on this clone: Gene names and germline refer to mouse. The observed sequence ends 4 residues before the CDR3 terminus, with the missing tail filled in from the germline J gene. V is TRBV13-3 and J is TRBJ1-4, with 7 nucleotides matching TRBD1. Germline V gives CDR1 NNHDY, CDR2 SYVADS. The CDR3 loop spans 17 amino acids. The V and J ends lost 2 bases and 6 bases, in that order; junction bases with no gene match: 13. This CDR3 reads CASSEGEGAKSHERLFF. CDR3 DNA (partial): TGTGCCAGCAGTGAGGGGGAGGGGGCAAAAAGCCACGAA.

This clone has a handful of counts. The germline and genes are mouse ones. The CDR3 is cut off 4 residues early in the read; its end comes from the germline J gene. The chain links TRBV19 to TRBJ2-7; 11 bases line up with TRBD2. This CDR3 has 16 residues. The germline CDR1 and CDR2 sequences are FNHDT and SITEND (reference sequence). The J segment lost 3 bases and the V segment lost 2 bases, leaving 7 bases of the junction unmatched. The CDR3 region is CASSIDWGGNIYEQYF. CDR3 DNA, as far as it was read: TGTGCCAGCAGTATTGACTGGGGGGGTAATATCTAT.

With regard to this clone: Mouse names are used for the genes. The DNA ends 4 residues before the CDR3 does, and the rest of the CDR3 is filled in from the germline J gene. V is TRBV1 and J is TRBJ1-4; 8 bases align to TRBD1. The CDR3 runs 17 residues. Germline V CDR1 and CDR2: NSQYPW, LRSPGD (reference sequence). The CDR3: CTCSADNQGAQGERLFF. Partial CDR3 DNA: TGCACCTGCAGTGCAGATAACCAGGGGGCGCAGGGCGAA.

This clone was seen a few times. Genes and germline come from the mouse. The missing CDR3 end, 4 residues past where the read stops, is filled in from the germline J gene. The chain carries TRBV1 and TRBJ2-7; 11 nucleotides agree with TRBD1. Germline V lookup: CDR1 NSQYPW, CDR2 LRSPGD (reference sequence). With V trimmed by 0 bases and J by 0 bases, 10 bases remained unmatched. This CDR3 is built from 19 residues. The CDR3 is CTCSADSGQGVLSSYEQYF. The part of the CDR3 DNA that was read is TGCACCTGCAGTGCAGATTCGGGACAGGGGGTCCTGAGCTCCTAT.

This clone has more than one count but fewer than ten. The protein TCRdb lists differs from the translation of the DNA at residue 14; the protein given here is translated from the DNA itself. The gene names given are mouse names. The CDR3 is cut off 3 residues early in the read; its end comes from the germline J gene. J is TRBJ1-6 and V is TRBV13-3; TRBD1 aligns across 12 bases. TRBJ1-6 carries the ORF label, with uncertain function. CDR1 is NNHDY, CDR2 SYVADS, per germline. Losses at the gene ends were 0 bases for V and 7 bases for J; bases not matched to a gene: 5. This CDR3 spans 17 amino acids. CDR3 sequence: CASSDAIGTGGNSPLYF. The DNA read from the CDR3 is TGTGCCAGCAGTGATGCAATCGGGACAGGGGGCAATTCGCCC.

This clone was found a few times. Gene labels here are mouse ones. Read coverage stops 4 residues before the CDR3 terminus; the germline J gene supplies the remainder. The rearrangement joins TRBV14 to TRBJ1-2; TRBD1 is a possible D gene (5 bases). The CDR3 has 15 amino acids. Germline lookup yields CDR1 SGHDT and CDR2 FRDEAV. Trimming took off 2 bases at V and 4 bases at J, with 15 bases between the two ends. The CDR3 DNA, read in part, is TGTGCCAGCAGTTTATCGGCCAGGAGGGGCTCC. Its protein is CASSLSARRGS. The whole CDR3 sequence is CASSLSARRGSDYTF.

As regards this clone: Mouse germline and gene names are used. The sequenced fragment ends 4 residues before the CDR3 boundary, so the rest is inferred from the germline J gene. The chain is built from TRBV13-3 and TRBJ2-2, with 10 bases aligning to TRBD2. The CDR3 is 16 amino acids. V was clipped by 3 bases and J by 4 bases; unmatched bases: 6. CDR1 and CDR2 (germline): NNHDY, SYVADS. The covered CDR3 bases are TGTGCCAGCAGTGCCCTGGGGGGGCAGAGCACCGGG. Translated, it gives CASSALGGQSTG. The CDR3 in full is CASSALGGQSTGQLYF.

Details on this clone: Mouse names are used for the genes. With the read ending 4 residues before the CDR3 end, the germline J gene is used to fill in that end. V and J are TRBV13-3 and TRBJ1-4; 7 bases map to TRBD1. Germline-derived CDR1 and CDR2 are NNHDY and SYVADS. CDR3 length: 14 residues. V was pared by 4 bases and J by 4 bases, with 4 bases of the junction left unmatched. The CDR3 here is CASSPDRDNERLFF. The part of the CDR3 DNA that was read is TGTGCCAGCAGTCCTGACAGGGACAACGAA.

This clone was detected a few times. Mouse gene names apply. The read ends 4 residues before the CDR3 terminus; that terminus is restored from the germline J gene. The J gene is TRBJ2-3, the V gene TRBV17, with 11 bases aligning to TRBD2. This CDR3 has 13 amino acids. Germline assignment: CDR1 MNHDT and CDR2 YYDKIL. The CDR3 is CASRGTGGETLYF. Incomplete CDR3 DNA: TGTGCTAGCAGAGGGACTGGGGGAGAA.

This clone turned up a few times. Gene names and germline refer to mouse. The sequenced part of the CDR3 DNA is TGTGCCAGCAGTGATGAAAGACAGGGGGCAGAA. It yields the protein CASSDERQGAE. The CDR3, in full, reads CASSDERQGAETLYF. The chain uses TRBV13-1 and TRBJ2-3; 8 nucleotides align to TRBD1. The CDR3 end falls 4 residues outside the read, so it is completed with the germline J gene. The CDR3 spans 15 residues. J was trimmed by 3 bases and V by 0 bases; bases with no gene match: 3. Germline V lookup: CDR1 NSHNY, CDR2 SYGAGN.

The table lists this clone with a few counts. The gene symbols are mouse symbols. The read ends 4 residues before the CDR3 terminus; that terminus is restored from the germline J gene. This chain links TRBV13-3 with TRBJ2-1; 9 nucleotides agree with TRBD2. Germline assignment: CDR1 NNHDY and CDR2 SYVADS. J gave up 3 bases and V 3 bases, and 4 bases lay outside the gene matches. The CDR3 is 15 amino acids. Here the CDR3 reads CASSVGTGPYAEQFF. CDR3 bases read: TGTGCCAGCAGTGTGGGGACTGGGCCCTATGCT.

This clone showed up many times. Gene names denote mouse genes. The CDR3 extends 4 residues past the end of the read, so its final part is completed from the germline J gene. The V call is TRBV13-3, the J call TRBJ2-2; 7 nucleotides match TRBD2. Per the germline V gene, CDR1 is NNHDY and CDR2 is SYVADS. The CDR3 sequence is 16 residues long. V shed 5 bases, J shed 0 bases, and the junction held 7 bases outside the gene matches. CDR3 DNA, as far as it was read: TGTGCCAGCAGAGGTTTCGACTGGGCAAACACCGGG. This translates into CASRGFDWANTG. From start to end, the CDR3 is CASRGFDWANTGQLYF. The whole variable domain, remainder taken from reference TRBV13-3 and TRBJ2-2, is EAAVTQSPRSKVAVTGGKVTLSCHQTNNHDYMYWYRQDTGHGLRLIHYSYVADSTEKGDIPDGYKASRPSQENFSLILELASLSQTAVYFCASRGFDWANTGQLYFGEGSKLTVL.

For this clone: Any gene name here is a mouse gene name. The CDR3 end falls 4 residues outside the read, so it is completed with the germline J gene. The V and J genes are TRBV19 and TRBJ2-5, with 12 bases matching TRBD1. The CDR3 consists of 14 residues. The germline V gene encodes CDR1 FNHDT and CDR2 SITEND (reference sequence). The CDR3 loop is CASIGTGGADTQYF. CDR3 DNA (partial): TGTGCCAGCATCGGGACAGGGGGCGCGGAC.

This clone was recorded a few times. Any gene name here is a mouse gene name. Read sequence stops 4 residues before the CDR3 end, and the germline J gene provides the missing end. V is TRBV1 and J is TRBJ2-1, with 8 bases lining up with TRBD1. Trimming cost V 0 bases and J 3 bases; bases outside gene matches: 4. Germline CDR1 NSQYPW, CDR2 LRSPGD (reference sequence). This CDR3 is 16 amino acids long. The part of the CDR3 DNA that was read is TGCACCTGCAGTGCAGAGGGGGACAGGCCCTATGCT. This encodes CTCSAEGDRPYA. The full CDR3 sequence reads CTCSAEGDRPYAEQFF.

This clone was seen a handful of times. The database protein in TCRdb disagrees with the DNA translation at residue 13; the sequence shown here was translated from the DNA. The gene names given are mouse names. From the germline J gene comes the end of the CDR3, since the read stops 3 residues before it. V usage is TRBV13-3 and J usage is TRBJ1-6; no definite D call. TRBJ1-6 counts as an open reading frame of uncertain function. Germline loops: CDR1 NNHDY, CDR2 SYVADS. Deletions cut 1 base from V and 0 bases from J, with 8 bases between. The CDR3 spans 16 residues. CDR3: CASSDSDFSYNSPLYF. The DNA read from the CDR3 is TGTGCCAGCAGTGATTCGGACTTTTCCTATAATTCGCCC.